This is a list of T cell receptor beta chains from one sample in a study of T cells in Graves' hyperthyroidism and ophthalmopathy. Via MiXCR, TCRdb re-called the multiplex PCR reads, giving one row per CDR3 protein. The table shows some 420,000 distinct CDR3 sequences, with roughly 13% occurring only once. The sequencing sample was made of blood. The receptors stem from a woman in her late teens or twenties with Graves' hyperthyroidism. Each CDR3 is given with its conserved first and last residue. The D gene is left open where the match is weak.

CDR3 protein: CASSWLAGGGNEQFF
D gene: TRBD2
J gene: TRBJ2-1
V gene: TRBV5-1

CDR3 protein: CACGSSGANVLTF
D gene: NA
J gene: TRBJ2-6
V gene: TRBV30

CDR3 protein: CASKSGRVQETQYF
D gene: NA
J gene: TRBJ2-5
V gene: TRBV4-1

CDR3 protein: CASSKGQPAGNIQYF
D gene: NA
J gene: TRBJ2-4
V gene: TRBV5-1

CDR3 protein: CASSIRLAGGNEQFF
D gene: TRBD2
J gene: TRBJ2-1
V gene: TRBV19

CDR3 protein: CASSVGGTPGYEQFF
D gene: NA
J gene: TRBJ2-1
V gene: TRBV9

CDR3 protein: CATSPRGGQETQYF
D gene: TRBD2
J gene: TRBJ2-5
V gene: TRBV15

CDR3 protein: CASSRPPTSPGHEQYF
D gene: TRBD2
J gene: TRBJ2-7
V gene: TRBV27

CDR3 protein: CASSEVGSYTEAFF
D gene: NA
J gene: TRBJ1-1
V gene: TRBV10-2

CDR3 protein: CASRPGTSGSGELFF
D gene: TRBD2
J gene: TRBJ2-2
V gene: TRBV12-3/TRBV12-4

CDR3 protein: CASSRGSAGVAEQFF
D gene: TRBD2
J gene: TRBJ2-1
V gene: TRBV6-1

CDR3 protein: CASSGRDREIRHGYTF
D gene: TRBD1
J gene: TRBJ1-2
V gene: TRBV9

CDR3 protein: CASSPLAMETQYF
D gene: TRBD2
J gene: TRBJ2-5
V gene: TRBV5-1

CDR3 protein: CASSSGPENTEAFF
D gene: NA
J gene: TRBJ1-1
V gene: TRBV19

CDR3 protein: CASSFAGTNEKLFF
D gene: NA
J gene: TRBJ1-4
V gene: TRBV28

CDR3 protein: CASSFAENYGYTF
D gene: NA
J gene: TRBJ1-2
V gene: TRBV11-1

CDR3 protein: CAWSPRQGVNQPQHF
D gene: NA
J gene: TRBJ1-5
V gene: TRBV30

CDR3 protein: CASSEENSNQPQHF
D gene: NA
J gene: TRBJ1-5
V gene: TRBV2

CDR3 protein: CASSPRVQRVNEQFF
D gene: NA
J gene: TRBJ2-1
V gene: TRBV7-9

CDR3 protein: CATAPQGDTQYF
D gene: NA
J gene: TRBJ2-3
V gene: TRBV27

CDR3 protein: CASSPDSVNYGYTF
D gene: NA
J gene: TRBJ1-2
V gene: TRBV10-1

CDR3 protein: CASSGQAAQPQHF
D gene: NA
J gene: TRBJ1-5
V gene: TRBV6-1